The present TCR beta chain was sequenced within a study of CD8 T cells in ankylosing spondylitis. TCRdb re-derived calls from the 5' RACE reads in MiXCR, one entry per CDR3 protein. The table shows about 440,000 distinct CDR3 sequences, with approximately 17% occurring only once. Findings and caveats of the study: Made up of 7 to 9 highly homologous variants, a TCR beta motif appeared characteristic of ankylosing spondylitis blood. Matched ankylosing spondylitis synovial fluid reportedly contained a significantly enriched population of disease-linked clones.

Comments on this clonotype: Its antigen is still unknown.

The germline CDR1 and CDR2 sequences are SGHRS and YFSETQ. The V end was cut by 3 bases, the J end by 1 base, with 22 bases between. The CDR3 contains 18 residues. This chain uses TRBV5-1 with TRBJ2-5; tentative D call: TRBD1 (6 bases). The sequencing input was blood, either unsorted or a sorted T cell fraction (not recorded which). This TCR derives from a male donor with ankylosing spondylitis. CDR3 DNA sequence: TGCGCCAGCAGCTCCGCCCCCCAGAGGGGACACCTCCAAGAGACCCAGTACTTC. Encoded protein: CASSSAPQRGHLQETQYF.